These 6 T cell receptor beta chains originate from one sample sequenced in a study of metastatic and nonmetastatic thyroid tumors. TCRdb re-clonotyped the PCR reads through MiXCR. The sample gives 30,000 to 35,000 clones, around a sixth of which show up once; 6.9% is in the top ten. Patients were all untreated before their thyroid surgery. Input material: blood. The receptors were gathered from a female donor with papillary thyroid cancer or a benign thyroid nodule (not recorded which). Some clones in this sample may be carry-over from other donors' samples.

The chain carries TRBV27 and TRBJ1-6; no firm D call. Germline CDR1 reads MNHEY; CDR2 reads SMNVEV (reference sequence). V lost 7 bases to trimming and J lost 19 bases, with 23 bases between them. The CDR3 length is 13 residues. The CDR3 sequence is CASNFNMNSPLHF. The CDR3 region has the DNA TGTGCCAGCAATTTCAACATGAATTCACCGCTTCACTTT.

The chain combines TRBV7-2 with TRBJ2-3; D possibly corresponds to TRBD2 (7 bases). Trimming took off 0 bases at V and 7 bases at J, with 11 bases between the two ends. The CDR3 spans 14 residues. Germline values: CDR1 SGHTA, CDR2 FQGNSA. CDR3 nucleotide sequence: TGTGCCAGCAGCTTAGCGGGGGGGCTAAATACGCAGTATTTT. As protein: CASSLAGGLNTQYF.

This clone was seen ten or more times. The CDR3 region has the DNA TGTGCCAGCAGCCAAGTGGGGTCGGAGAGAGGCTACACCTTC. This gives the protein CASSQVGSERGYTF. J is TRBJ1-2 and V is TRBV4-2; no definite D call. Germline V gives CDR1 LGHNA, CDR2 YNFKEQ. The CDR3 covers 14 residues. V gave up 1 base and J gave up 8 bases, with 14 bases separating them.

Concerning this clone: One end of the junction is discordant with germline, which a read error may explain. This sequence joins TRBV20-1 and TRBJ2-5, with 13 positions matching TRBD2. Germline V CDR1 and CDR2: DFQATT, SNEGSKA (reference sequence). The CDR3 is 21 amino acids. CDR3 sequence reads: CSARVVLPGLAGLAPQETLYF. In DNA form, the CDR3 reads TGCAGTGCTAGAGTAGTTCTTCCGGGACTAGCGGGATTAGCCCCACAAGAGACCCTGTACTTC.

This clone was counted at least ten times. This rearrangement joins TRBV27 to TRBJ2-6, with D unclear. CDR3 size: 14 residues. CDR1 is MNHEY and CDR2 is SMNVEV in the germline V gene (reference sequence). V was pared by 7 bases and J by 2 bases, with 9 bases between. CDR3 in DNA: TGTGCCAGCATGAACGTCGCTGGGGCCAACGTCCTGACTTTC. This codes for CASMNVAGANVLTF.

There are many counts of this clone. This chain links TRBV20-1 with TRBJ2-5, with D perhaps matching TRBD2 (6 bases). The V gene lost 4 bases and the J gene lost 4 bases, with 19 bases spanning the gap. Germline V gene sequence: CDR1 DFQATT, CDR2 SNEGSKA (reference sequence). The CDR3 consists of 15 residues. The CDR3 nucleotides are TGCAGTGCTAATTCCGGGAGAGACGAGAGAGAGACCCAGTACTTC. Protein sequence: CSANSGRDERETQYF.